This T cell receptor beta chain was found in a study of T cell responses to AZD1222 COVID-19 vaccine. Overall study context: Second-dose intervals of approximately 4 or approximately 12 weeks were pooled. Findings of the study overall: At baseline, seropositivity was found in only five or six AZD1222 recipients.

Sequenced by immunoSEQ multiplex PCR; TCRdb stores in-frame clones only, minus some. Of 100,000 to 150,000 clones listed, approximately 88% are singletons. About this clone itself: Its antigen is not known. This CDR3 is also generated by other DNA sequences in the sample.

In germline, CDR1 is SGHTA, CDR2 FQGNSA. The CDR3 is made up of 14 amino acids. V was pared by 3 bases and J by 1 base, with 9 bases between. This TCR came from an adult in good health. The V gene is TRBV7-2, the J gene TRBJ1-1; D is ambiguous. The sample consisted of peripheral blood, taken on day 0 of AZD1222 vaccination. The CDR3 sequence: CASSFGSANTEAFF. In DNA form, the CDR3 reads TGTGCCAGCAGCTTCGGTTCGGCGAACACTGAAGCTTTCTTT.